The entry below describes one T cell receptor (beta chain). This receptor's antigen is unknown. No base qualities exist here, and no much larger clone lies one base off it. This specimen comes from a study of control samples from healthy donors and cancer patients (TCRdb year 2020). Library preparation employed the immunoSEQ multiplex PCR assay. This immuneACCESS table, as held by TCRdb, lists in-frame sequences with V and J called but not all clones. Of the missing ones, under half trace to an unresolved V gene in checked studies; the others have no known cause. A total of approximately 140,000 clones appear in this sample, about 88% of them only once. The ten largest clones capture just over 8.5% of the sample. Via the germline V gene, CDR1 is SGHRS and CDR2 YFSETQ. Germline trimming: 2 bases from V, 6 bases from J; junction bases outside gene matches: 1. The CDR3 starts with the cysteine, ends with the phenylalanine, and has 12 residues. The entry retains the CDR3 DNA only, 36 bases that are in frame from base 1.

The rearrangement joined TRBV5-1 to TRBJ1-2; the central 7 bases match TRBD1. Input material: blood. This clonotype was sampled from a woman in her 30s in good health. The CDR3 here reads CASSFQGDGYTF. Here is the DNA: TGCGCCAGCAGCTTCCAGGGGGATGGCTACACCTTC.